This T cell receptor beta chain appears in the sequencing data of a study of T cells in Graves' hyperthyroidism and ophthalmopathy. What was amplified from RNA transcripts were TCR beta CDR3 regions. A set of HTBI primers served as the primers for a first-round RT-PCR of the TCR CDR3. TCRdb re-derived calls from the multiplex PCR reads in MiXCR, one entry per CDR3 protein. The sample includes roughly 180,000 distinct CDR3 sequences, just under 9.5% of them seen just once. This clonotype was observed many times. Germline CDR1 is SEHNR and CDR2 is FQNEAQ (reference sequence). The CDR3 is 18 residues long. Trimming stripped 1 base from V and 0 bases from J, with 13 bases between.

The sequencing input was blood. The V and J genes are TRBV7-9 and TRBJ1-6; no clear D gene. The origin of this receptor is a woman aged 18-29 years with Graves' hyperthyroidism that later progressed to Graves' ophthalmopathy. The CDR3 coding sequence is TGTGCCAGCAGCTTAGGGGCCGAAGCAGCCTCCTATAATTCACCCCTCCACTTT. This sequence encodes CASSLGAEAASYNSPLHF.